The next 8 T cell receptor beta chains were all read from a single sample in a study of shared clonotypes between healthy human individuals. The assay was immunoSEQ multiplex PCR, and TCRdb's table has in-frame clones only and misses some. The sample contains fewer than 600,000 clones, around 77% of which appear only once. What was sequenced was PBMCs. These receptors all stem from a woman between 40 and 50 years old in good health. Some clones in this sample may be carry-over from other donors' samples.

The chain couples TRBV30 to TRBJ2-3; D possibly corresponds to TRBD2 (6 bases). CDR1 GTSNPN and CDR2 SVGIG come from the germline V gene (reference sequence). The germline V and J ends were trimmed by 0 bases and 4 bases, with 11 bases remaining between them. This CDR3 comprises 14 residues. CDR3 nucleotides: TGTGCCTGGAGTGTCGGGAGTGTTCCAGATACGCAGTATTTT. It specifies CAWSVGSVPDTQYF.

Of note for this clone: A much larger clone differs by one base, so this may be a read error. Other nucleotide sequences from this sample produce the same CDR3. The CDR3 sequence: CASSPMVGPGANVLTF. Here the CDR3 DNA reads TGTGCCAGCAGCCCGATGGTGGGGCCGGGGGCCAACGTCCTGACTTTC. The chain uses TRBV28 and TRBJ2-6; a possible D gene is TRBD1 (5 bases). V lost 6 bases and J lost 4, with 16 bases in between. Germline V gives CDR1 MDHEN, CDR2 SYDVKM. CDR3 length: 16 residues.

The J gene is TRBJ2-5, the V gene TRBV10-1, with D tentatively TRBD2 (6 bases). Germline V gives CDR1 WNHNN, CDR2 SYGVQD (reference sequence). The CDR3 has 13 amino acids. V dropped 6 bases and J dropped 0 bases, with 8 bases sitting between them. The CDR3 DNA sequence: TGCGCCAGCAGCCGCGGGGACCAAGAGACCCAGTACTTC. It is translated as CASSRGDQETQYF.

V usage is TRBV30 and J usage is TRBJ2-1; a possible D gene is TRBD1 (5 bases). V lost 4 bases to trimming and J lost 6 bases, with 19 bases between them. The CDR3 covers 15 residues. Germline assignment: CDR1 GTSNPN and CDR2 SVGIG (reference sequence). This chain's CDR3 is CAWTTGAGRGNEQFF. CDR3 DNA sequence: TGTGCCTGGACGACTGGGGCAGGAAGGGGCAATGAGCAGTTCTTC.

The rearrangement uses TRBV5-6 and TRBJ2-3, with D uncertain. V shed 0 bases and J shed 2 bases, with 10 bases lying between them. Germline CDR1 SGHDT, CDR2 YYEEEE. This CDR3 contains 15 residues. The CDR3 bases are TGTGCCAGCAGCTTGGCTGCGGTATTCACAGATACGCAGTATTTT. This encodes CASSLAAVFTDTQYF.

The rearrangement links TRBV7-2 to TRBJ2-5; 7 nucleotides align to TRBD2. The DNA end favors TRBJ2-7, so the J call may be wrong. The CDR3 has 14 residues. Germline values: CDR1 SGHTA, CDR2 FQGNSA. CDR3 nucleotide sequence: TGTGCCAGCAGCTCAGGCGGGGGCTCCTACGAGCAGTACTTC. This translates into CASSSGGGSYEQYF.

About this clone: This sequence is one base from a far larger clone and is likely a read error. Distinct nucleotide sequences in the sample also encode this CDR3. The V call is TRBV7-3, the J call TRBJ2-1, with D perhaps given as TRBD1 or TRBD2 (6 bases each). Looked up from germline, CDR1 is SGHTA and CDR2 is FQGTGA. The CDR3 has 12 residues. This CDR3 is CASGGPDNEQFF. The CDR3 nucleotides read TGTGCCAGCGGGGGGCCAGACAACGAGCAGTTCTTC.

This clone appeared once. One base separates it from a far larger clone, so it is likely a read error. Other nucleotide sequences in the sample specify the same CDR3. This sequence joins TRBV30 and TRBJ2-7; possibly TRBD2 for D (6 bases). This CDR3 has 17 amino acids. Germline V gene sequence: CDR1 GTSNPN, CDR2 SVGIG (reference sequence). The CDR3 loop is CAWKKGRLGLNSYEQYF. The CDR3 nucleotides read TGTGCCTGGAAGAAGGGAAGACTAGGACTCAACTCCTACGAGCAGTATTTC.